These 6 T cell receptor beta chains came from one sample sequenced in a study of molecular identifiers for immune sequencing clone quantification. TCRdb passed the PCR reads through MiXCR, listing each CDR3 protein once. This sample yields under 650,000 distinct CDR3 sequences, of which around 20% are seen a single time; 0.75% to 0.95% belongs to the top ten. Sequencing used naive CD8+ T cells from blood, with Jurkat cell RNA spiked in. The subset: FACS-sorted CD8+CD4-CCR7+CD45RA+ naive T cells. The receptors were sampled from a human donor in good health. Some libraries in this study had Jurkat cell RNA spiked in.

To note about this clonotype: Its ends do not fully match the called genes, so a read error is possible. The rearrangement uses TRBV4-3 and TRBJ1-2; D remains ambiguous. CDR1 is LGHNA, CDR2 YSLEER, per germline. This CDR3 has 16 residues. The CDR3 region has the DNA TGCGTCAGCAGCCAAGACTGGGGAGGGAAACCTTATGGCTACACCTTC. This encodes CVSSQDWGGKPYGYTF.

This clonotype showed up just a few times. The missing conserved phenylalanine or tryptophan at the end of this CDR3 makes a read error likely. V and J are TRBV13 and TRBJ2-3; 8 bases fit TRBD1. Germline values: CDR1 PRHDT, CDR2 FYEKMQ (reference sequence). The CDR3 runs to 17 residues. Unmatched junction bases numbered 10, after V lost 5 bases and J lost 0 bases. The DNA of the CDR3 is TGTGCCAGCAGCACCCTTGCGACAGGGGAAAGCACAGATACGCAGTATCTT. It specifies CASSTLATGESTDTQYL.

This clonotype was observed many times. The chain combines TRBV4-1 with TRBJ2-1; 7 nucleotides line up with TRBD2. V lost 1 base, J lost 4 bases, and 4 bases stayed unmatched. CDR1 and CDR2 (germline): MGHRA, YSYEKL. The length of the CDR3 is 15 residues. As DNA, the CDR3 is TGCGCCAGCAGCCAAGCTAGCGGACCATACAATGAGCAGTTCTTC. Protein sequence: CASSQASGPYNEQFF.

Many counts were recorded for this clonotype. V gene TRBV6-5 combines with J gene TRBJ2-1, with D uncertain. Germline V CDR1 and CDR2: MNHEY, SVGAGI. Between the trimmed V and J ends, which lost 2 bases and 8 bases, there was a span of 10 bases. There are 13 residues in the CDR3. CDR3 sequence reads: CASSYKNRDEQFF. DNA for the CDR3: TGTGCCAGCAGTTACAAGAATCGTGATGAGCAGTTCTTC.

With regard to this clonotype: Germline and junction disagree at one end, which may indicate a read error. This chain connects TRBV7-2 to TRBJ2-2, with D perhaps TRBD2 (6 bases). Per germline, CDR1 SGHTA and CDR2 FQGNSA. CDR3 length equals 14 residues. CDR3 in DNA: TGTGCCAGCAGCTTAGGGGGAGGCGCCGGGGAGCTGGTTTTT. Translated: CASSLGGGAGELVF.

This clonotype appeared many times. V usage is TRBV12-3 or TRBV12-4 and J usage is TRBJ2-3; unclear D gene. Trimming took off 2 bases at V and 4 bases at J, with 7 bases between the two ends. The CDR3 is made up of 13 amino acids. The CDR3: CASSLLVADTQYF. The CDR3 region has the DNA TGTGCCAGCAGTTTACTAGTTGCAGATACGCAGTATTTT.